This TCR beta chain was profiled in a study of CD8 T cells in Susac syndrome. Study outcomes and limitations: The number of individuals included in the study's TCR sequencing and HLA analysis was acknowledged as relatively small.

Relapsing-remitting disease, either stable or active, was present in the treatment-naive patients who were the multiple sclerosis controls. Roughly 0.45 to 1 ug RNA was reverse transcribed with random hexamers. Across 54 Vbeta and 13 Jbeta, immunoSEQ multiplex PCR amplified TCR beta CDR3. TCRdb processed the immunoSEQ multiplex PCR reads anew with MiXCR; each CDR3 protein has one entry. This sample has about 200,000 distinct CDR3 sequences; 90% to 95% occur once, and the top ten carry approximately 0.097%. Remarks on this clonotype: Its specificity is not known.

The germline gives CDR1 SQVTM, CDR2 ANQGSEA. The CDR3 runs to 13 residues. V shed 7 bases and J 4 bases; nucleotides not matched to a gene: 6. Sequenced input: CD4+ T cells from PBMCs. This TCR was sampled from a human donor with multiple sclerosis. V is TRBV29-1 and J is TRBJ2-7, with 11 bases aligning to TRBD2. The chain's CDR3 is CSATRTSGYEQYF. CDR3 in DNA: TGCAGCGCTACTCGGACTAGCGGGTACGAGCAGTACTTC.